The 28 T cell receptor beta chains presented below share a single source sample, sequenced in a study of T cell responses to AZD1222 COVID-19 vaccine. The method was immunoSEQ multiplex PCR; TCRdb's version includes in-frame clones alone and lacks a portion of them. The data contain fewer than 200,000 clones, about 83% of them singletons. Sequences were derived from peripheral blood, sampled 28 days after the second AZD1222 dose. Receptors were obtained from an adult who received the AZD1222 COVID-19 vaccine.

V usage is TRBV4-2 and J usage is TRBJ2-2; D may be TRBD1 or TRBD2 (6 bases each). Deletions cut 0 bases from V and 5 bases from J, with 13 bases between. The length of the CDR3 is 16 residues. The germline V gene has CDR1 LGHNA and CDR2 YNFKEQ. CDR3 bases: TGTGCCAGCAGCCAAGAAGCCCAGGGGAGGACCGGGGAGCTGTTTTTT. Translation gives CASSQEAQGRTGELFF.

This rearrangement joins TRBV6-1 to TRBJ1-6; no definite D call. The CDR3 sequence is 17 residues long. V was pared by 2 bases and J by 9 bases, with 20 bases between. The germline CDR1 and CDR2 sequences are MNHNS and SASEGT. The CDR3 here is CASSERASPPGTSPLHF. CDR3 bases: TGTGCCAGCAGTGAAAGGGCAAGCCCTCCCGGCACTTCACCCCTCCACTTT.

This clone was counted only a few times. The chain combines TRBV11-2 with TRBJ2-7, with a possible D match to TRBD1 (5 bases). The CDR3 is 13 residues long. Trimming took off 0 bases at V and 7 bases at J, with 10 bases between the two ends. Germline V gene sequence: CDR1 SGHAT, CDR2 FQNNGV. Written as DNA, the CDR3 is TGTGCCAGCAGCTTAGAGATGGGGCCGGAGCAGTACTTC. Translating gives CASSLEMGPEQYF. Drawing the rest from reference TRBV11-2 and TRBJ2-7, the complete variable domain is EAGVAQSPRYKIIEKRQSVAFWCNPISGHATLYWYQQILGQGPKLLIQFQNNGVVDDSQLPKDRFSAERLKGVDSTLKIQPAKLEDSAVYLCASSLEMGPEQYFGPGTRLTVT.

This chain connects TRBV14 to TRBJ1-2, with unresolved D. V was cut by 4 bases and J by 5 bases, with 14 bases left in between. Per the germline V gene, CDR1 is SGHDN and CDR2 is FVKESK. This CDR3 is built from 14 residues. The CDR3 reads CASSLSLGVYGYTF. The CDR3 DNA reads TGTGCCAGCAGCCTATCTCTCGGGGTGTATGGCTACACCTTC. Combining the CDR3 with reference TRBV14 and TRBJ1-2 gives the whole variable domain EAGVTQFPSHSVIEKGQTVTLRCDPISGHDNLYWYRRVMGKEIKFLLHFVKESKQDESGMPNNRFLAERTGGTYSTLKVQPAELEDSGVYFCASSLSLGVYGYTFGSGTRLTVV.

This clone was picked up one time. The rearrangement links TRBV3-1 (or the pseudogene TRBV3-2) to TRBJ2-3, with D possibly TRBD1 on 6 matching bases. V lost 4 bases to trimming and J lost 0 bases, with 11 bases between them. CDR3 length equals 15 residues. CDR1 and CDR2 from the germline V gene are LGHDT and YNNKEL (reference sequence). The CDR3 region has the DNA TGTGCCAGCAGCCTGGGACACCTTAGCACAGATACGCAGTATTTT. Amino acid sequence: CASSLGHLSTDTQYF.

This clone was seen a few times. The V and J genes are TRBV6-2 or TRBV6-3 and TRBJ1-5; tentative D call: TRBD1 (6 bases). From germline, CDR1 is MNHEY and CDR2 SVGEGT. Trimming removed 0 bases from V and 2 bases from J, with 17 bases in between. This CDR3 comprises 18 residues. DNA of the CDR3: TGTGCCAGCAGTTACTCGAGCCTACAGGGTGGGGGCAATCAGCCCCAGCATTTT. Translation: CASSYSSLQGGGNQPQHF.

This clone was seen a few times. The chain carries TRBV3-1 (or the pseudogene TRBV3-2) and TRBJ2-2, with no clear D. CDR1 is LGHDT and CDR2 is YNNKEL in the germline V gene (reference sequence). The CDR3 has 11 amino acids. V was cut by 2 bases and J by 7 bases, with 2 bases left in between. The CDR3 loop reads CASSQLGELFF. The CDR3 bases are TGTGCCAGCAGCCAACTCGGGGAGCTGTTTTTT.

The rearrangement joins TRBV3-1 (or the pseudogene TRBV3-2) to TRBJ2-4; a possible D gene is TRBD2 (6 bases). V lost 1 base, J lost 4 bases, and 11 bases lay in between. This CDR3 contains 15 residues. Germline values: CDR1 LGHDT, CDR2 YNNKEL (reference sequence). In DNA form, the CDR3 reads TGTGCCAGCAGCCAAGGGGGCGGGGCTAAAAACATTCAGTACTTC. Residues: CASSQGGGAKNIQYF.

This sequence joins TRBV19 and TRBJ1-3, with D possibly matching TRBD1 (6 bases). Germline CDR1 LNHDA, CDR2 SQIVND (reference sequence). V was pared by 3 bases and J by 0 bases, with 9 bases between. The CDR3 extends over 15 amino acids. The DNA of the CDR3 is TGTGCCAGTAGTATTACGACAGGCTCTGGAAACACCATATATTTT. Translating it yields CASSITTGSGNTIYF. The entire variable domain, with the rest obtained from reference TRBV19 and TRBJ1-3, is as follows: DGGITQSPKYLFRKEGQNVTLSCEQNLNHDAMYWYRQDPGQGLRLIYYSQIVNDFQKGDIAEGYSVSREKKESFPLTVTSAQKNPTAFYLCASSITTGSGNTIYFGEGSWLTVV.

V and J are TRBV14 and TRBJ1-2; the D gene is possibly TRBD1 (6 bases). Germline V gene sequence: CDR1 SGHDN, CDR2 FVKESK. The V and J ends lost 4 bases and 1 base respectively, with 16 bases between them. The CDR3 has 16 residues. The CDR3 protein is CASSPRWGGSNYGYTF. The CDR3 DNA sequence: TGTGCCAGCAGCCCCCGGTGGGGGGGCAGTAACTATGGCTACACCTTC. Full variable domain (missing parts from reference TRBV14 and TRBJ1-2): EAGVTQFPSHSVIEKGQTVTLRCDPISGHDNLYWYRRVMGKEIKFLLHFVKESKQDESGMPNNRFLAERTGGTYSTLKVQPAELEDSGVYFCASSPRWGGSNYGYTFGSGTRLTVV.

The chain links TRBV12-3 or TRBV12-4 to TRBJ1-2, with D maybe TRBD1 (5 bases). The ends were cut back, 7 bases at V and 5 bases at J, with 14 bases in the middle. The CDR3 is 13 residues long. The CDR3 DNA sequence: TGTGCCAGCATTGAGTGGGGGGGATATGGCTACACCTTC. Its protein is CASIEWGGYGYTF.

The CDR3 region has the DNA TGTGCCAGCAGCCACCGGACGGGGGCGAACACCGGGGAGCTGTTTTTT. Translated, it gives CASSHRTGANTGELFF. The V and J genes are TRBV7-2 and TRBJ2-2, with D possibly being TRBD2 (6 bases). The CDR3 is 16 amino acids. Per the germline V gene, CDR1 is SGHTA and CDR2 is FQGNSA. The ends were cut back, 5 bases at V and 0 bases at J, with 13 bases in the middle.

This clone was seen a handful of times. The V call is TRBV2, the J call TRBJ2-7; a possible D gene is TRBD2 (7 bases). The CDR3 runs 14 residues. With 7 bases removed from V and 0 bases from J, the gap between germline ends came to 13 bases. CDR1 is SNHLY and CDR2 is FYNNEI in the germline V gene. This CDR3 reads CASKGGRSSYEQYF. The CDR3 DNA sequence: TGTGCCAGCAAGGGGGGGCGAAGCTCCTACGAGCAGTACTTC.

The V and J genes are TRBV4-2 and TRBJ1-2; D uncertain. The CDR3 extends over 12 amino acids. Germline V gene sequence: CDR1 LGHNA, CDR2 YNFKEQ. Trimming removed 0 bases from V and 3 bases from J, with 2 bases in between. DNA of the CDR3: TGTGCCAGCAGCCAAGACCACTATGGCTACACCTTC. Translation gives CASSQDHYGYTF.

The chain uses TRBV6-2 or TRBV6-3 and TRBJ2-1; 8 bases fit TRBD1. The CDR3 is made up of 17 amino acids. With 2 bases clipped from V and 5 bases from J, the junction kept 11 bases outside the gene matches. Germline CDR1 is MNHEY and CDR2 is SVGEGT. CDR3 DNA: TGTGCCAGCAGTTACGTCGGGACAGGTCGGTTCAACAATGAGCAGTTCTTC. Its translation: CASSYVGTGRFNNEQFF.

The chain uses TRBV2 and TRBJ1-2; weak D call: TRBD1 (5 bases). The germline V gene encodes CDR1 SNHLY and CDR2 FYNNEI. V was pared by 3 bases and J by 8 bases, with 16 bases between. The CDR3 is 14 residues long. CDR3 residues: CASSDYFQGGGYTF. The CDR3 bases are TGTGCCAGCAGTGATTATTTCCAGGGAGGAGGCTACACCTTC.

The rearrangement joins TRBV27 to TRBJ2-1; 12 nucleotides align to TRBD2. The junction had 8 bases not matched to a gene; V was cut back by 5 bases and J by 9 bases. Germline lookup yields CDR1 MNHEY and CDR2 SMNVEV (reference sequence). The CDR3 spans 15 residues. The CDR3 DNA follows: TGTGCCAGCAGTCTAGGACTAGCGGGGAAGGGTGAGCAGTTCTTC. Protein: CASSLGLAGKGEQFF.

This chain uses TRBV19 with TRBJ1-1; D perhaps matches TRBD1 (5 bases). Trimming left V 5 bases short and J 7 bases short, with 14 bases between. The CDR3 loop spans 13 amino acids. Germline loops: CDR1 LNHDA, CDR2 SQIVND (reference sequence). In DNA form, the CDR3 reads TGTGCCAGTAGTCCACGGGGGGGGAATGAAGCTTTCTTT. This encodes CASSPRGGNEAFF.

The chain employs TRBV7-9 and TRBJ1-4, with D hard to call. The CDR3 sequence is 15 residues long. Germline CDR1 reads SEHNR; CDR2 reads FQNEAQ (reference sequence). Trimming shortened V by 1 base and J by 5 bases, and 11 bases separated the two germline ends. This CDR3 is CASSLVGPRNEKLFF. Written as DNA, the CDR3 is TGTGCCAGCAGCTTAGTAGGGCCGAGGAATGAAAAACTGTTTTTT.

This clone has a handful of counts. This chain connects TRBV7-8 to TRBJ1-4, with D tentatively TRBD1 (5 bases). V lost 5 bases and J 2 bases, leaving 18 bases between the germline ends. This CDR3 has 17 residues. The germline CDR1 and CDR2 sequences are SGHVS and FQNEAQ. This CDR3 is CASSPMGRRLTNEKLFF. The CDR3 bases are TGTGCCAGCAGCCCCATGGGACGGAGGTTGACTAATGAAAAACTGTTTTTT. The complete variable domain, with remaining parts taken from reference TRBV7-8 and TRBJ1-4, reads GAGVSQSPRYKVAKRGQDVALRCDPISGHVSLFWYQQALGQGPEFLTYFQNEAQLDKSGLPSDRFFAERPEGSVSTLKIQRTQQEDSAVYLCASSPMGRRLTNEKLFFGSGTQLSVL.

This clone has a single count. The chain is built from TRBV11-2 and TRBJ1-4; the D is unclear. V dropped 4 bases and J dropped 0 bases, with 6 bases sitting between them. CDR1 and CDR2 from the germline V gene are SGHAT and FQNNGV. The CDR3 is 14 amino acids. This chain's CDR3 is CASSSFATNEKLFF. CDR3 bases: TGTGCCAGCAGCTCATTTGCAACTAATGAAAAACTGTTTTTT. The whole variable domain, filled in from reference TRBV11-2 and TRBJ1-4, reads EAGVAQSPRYKIIEKRQSVAFWCNPISGHATLYWYQQILGQGPKLLIQFQNNGVVDDSQLPKDRFSAERLKGVDSTLKIQPAKLEDSAVYLCASSSFATNEKLFFGSGTQLSVL.

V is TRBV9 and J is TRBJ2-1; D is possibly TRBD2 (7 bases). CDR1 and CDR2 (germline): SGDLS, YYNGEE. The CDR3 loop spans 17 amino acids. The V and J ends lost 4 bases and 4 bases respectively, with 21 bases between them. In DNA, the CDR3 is TGTGCCAGCAGCCCCAGAGGAGGGGGGGCGTTATACAATGAGCAGTTCTTC. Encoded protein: CASSPRGGGALYNEQFF. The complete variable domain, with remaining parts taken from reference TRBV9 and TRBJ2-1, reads DSGVTQTPKHLITATGQRVTLRCSPRSGDLSVYWYQQSLDQGLQFLIQYYNGEERAKGNILERFSAQQFPDLHSELNLSSLELGDSALYFCASSPRGGGALYNEQFFGPGTRLTVL.

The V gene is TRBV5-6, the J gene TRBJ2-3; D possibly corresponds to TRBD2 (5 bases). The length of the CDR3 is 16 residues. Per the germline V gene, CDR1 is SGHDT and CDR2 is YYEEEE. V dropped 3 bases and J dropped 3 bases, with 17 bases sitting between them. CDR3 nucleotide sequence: TGTGCCAGCAGCTGGCGGGTTAATTCGAGGACAGATACGCAGTATTTT. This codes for CASSWRVNSRTDTQYF.

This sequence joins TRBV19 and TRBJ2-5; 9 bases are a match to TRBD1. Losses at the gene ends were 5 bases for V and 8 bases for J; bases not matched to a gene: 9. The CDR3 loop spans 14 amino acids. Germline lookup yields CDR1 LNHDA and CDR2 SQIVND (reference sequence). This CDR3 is CASSLQGARGTQYF. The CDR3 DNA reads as TGTGCCAGTAGTTTACAGGGGGCCCGTGGAACCCAGTACTTC.

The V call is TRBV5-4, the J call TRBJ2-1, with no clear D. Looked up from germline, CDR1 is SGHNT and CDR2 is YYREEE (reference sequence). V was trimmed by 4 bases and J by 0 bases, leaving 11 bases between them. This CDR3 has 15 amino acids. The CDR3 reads CASSHHLSSYNEQFF. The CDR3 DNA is TGTGCCAGCAGCCACCACCTAAGCTCCTACAATGAGCAGTTCTTC.

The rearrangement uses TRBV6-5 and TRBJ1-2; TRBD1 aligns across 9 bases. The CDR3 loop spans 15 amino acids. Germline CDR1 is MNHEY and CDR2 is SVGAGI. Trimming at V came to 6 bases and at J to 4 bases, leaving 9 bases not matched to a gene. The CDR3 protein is CASSSGDRVPYGYTF. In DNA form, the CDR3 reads TGTGCCAGCAGCTCCGGGGACAGGGTTCCCTATGGCTACACCTTC.

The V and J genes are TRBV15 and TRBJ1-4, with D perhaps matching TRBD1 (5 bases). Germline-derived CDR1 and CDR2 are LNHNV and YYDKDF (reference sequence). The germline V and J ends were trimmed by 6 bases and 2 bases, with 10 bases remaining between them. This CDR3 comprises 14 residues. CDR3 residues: CATRDGGTNEKLFF. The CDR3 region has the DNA TGTGCCACCAGAGATGGGGGGACTAATGAAAAACTGTTTTTT.

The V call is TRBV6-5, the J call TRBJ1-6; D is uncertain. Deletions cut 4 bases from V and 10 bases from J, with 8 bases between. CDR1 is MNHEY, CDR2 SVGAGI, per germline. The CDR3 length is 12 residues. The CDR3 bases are TGTGCCAGCAGTTTCCAAGGGTCACCCCTCCACTTT. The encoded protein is CASSFQGSPLHF.